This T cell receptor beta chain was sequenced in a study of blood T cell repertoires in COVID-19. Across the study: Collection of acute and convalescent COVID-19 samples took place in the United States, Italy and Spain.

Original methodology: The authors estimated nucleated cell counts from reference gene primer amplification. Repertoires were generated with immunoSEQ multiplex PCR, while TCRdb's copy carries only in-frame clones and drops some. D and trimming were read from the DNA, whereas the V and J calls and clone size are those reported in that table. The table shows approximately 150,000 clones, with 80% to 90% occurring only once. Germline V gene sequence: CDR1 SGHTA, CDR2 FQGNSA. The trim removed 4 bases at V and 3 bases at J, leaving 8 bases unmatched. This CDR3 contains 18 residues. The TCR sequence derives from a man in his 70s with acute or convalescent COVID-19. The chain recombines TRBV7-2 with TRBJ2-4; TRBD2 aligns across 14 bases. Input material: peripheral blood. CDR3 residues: CASSWGTSGSVGKNIQYF. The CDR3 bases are TGTGCCAGCAGCTGGGGGACTAGCGGGAGTGTAGGCAAAAACATTCAGTACTTC. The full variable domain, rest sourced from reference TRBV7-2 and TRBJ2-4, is GAGVSQSPSNKVTEKGKDVELRCDPISGHTALYWYRQSLGQGLEFLIYFQGNSAPDKSGLPSDRFSAERTGGSVSTLTIQRTQQEDSAVYLCASSWGTSGSVGKNIQYFGAGTRLSVL.